Listed below are T cell receptor beta chains from one sample, sequenced in a study of shared clonotypes between healthy human individuals. Generated by immunoSEQ multiplex PCR, the TCRdb table keeps only in-frame clones and is missing some. The sample carries 2 million or so clones, over 85% recorded once. The sequencing sample was made of naive CD4+ T cells sorted from blood. The receptor set was obtained from a man aged 18 to 29 in good health. The CDR3 runs from the conserved cysteine through the conserved F or W. A D gene is named only where the DNA matches it firmly. Expanded clones get a size class; other rows say once, few or many, or leave the size out.

.	TRBV4-2	TRBJ1-1	.	CASSQQGMAEAFF	TGTGCCAGCAGCCAACAGGGAATGGCTGAAGCTTTCTTT
.	TRBV2	TRBJ1-4	.	CASSRGEKLFF	TGTGCCAGCAGTCGGGGTGAAAAACTGTTTTTT
.	TRBV29-1	TRBJ2-2	.	CSPTSTDYPGELFF	TGCAGCCCTACCTCAACAGATTATCCCGGGGAGCTGTTTTTT
.	TRBV5-6	TRBJ2-7	TRBD1	CASSLGDRTYEQYF	TGTGCCAGCAGCTTAGGGGACAGAACCTACGAGCAGTACTTC
once	TRBV28	TRBJ2-3	TRBD2	CASSLESFRASGEKDTQYF	TGTGCCAGCAGTTTAGAGAGTTTTCGGGCTAGCGGGGAAAAGGATACGCAGTATTTT
.	TRBV5-4	TRBJ2-7	.	CASSWGASLTSYEQYF	TGTGCCAGCAGCTGGGGGGCTAGCCTGACAAGCTACGAGCAGTACTTC
once	TRBV7-8	TRBJ2-1	TRBD2	CASSLGGTSSYNEQFF	TGTGCCAGCAGCTTAGGAGGGACTAGCTCCTACAATGAGCAGTTCTTC
.	TRBV5-5	TRBJ2-7	.	CASTFWLSFASESREQYF	TGTGCCAGCACTTTTTGGTTATCATTTGCTAGTGAGTCCCGCGAGCAGTACTTC
.	TRBV5-1	TRBJ2-7	TRBD1	CASSWGTGLAGEQYF	TGCGCCAGCAGCTGGGGGACAGGGTTGGCGGGCGAGCAGTACTTC
.	TRBV5-6	TRBJ1-2	.	CASSLAGNYYGYTF	TGTGCCAGCAGCTTGGCGGGGAACTACTATGGCTACACCTTC
.	TRBV14	TRBJ1-3	.	CASSQRGARLNLTPSGNTIYF	TGTGCCAGCAGCCAAAGGGGGGCCAGGCTAAACCTCACTCCTTCTGGAAACACCATATATTTT
.	TRBV30	TRBJ1-5	TRBD1	CAWSMETGPNQPQHF	TGTGCCTGGAGTATGGAGACAGGGCCAAATCAGCCCCAGCATTTT
.	TRBV21-1	TRBJ2-7	.	CASSRTSGSF	TGTGCCAGCAGCCGGACTAGCGGGAGTTTC
.	TRBV28	TRBJ1-6	.	CASGTGSYNSPLHF	TGTGCCAGTGGGACGGGTTCCTATAATTCACCCCTCCACTTT
.	TRBV7-2	TRBJ2-7	.	CASSPPSGRGGEQYF	TGTGCCAGCAGCCCCCCCTCTGGCAGAGGGGGCGAGCAGTACTTC
.	TRBV6-1	TRBJ1-5	.	CASSVRTEGNQPQHF	TGTGCCAGCAGTGTCAGGACCGAAGGCAATCAGCCCCAGCATTTT
.	TRBV29-1	TRBJ2-7	TRBD1	CSVEGGGQGADEQYF	TGCAGCGTTGAAGGAGGTGGGCAGGGGGCCGACGAGCAGTACTTC
.	TRBV6-1	TRBJ1-2	.	CASSDQLSTGYLF	TGTGCCAGCAGTGACCAACTTTCGACAGGCTACCTCTTC
.	TRBV30	TRBJ1-5	TRBD1	CAWSQGLDQPQHF	TGTGCCTGGTCACAGGGGCTCGATCAGCCCCAGCATTTT
.	TRBV18	TRBJ2-7	TRBD1	CASSRGTGLTYEQYF	TGTGCCAGCTCCCGAGGGACAGGTCTCACCTACGAGCAGTACTTC
.	TRBV2	TRBJ2-1	TRBD1	CASRDRGWNEQFF	TGTGCCAGCCGGGACAGGGGGTGGAATGAGCAGTTCTTC
.	TRBV28	TRBJ1-2	TRBD1	CASSVTGDLKGYTF	TGTGCCAGCAGTGTGACAGGGGATTTAAAGGGCTACACCTTC
once	TRBV4-3	TRBJ2-7	TRBD1	CASSQEGTGTSYEQYF	TGCGCCAGCAGCCAAGAGGGGACAGGTACCTCCTACGAGCAGTACTTC
.	TRBV5-4	TRBJ1-2	.	CASSPSARAPPRGYTF	TGTGCCAGCAGCCCCAGCGCCCGGGCGCCTCCGCGGGGCTACACCTTC
.	TRBV9	TRBJ2-5	.	CASSTTGQETQYF	TGTGCCAGCAGCACGACCGGCCAAGAGACCCAGTACTTC
once	TRBV4-3	TRBJ2-3	TRBD2	CASSQDILAGRAGTDTQYF	TGCGCCAGCAGCCAAGATATCCTAGCGGGTCGGGCGGGCACAGATACGCAGTATTTT
.	TRBV2	TRBJ2-5	TRBD2	CASIRTSGRVGETQYF	TGTGCCAGCATTCGGACTAGCGGGAGGGTGGGAGAGACCCAGTACTTC
.	TRBV2	TRBJ1-1	TRBD1	CASSLQGPGTEAFF	TGTGCCAGCAGTTTACAGGGGCCAGGCACTGAAGCTTTCTTT